A single sample is the source of the 4 T cell receptor beta chains below, sequenced in a study of Graves' ophthalmopathy and Graves' hyperthyroidism. The sequenced template was RNA, covering the TCR beta CDR3 region. HTBI primers were used in a first-round RT-PCR, which preceded a second-round multiplex PCR. TCRdb called the multiplex PCR reads again in MiXCR, with one record for every CDR3 protein. This sample yields roughly 400,000 distinct CDR3 sequences, of which 15% are seen a single time; around 7% belongs to the top ten. The sample comprised peripheral blood. All receptors come from a woman between 18 and 29 years old with stable Graves' hyperthyroidism.

This clonotype has at least ten counts. The chain recombines TRBV27 with TRBJ1-5; 7 bases align to TRBD1. This CDR3 contains 19 residues. Germline lookup yields CDR1 MNHEY and CDR2 SMNVEV (reference sequence). With V trimmed by 5 bases and J by 1 base, 17 bases remained unmatched. The CDR3 spells CASSPSGGGLRGSNQPQHF. The CDR3 coding sequence is TGTGCCAGCAGTCCCTCGGGAGGGGGCTTACGGGGGAGCAATCAGCCCCAGCATTTT.

This clonotype was detected many times. The chain couples TRBV19 to TRBJ1-1, with D possibly TRBD1 on 5 matching bases. CDR3 length equals 15 residues. In germline, CDR1 is LNHDA, CDR2 SQIVND (reference sequence). Trimming took 5 bases from V and 5 from J, leaving 18 bases between them. Here the CDR3 DNA reads TGTGCCAGTAGTCTGGCCGCCTCCAGGGATACTGAAGCTTTCTTT. Protein product: CASSLAASRDTEAFF. The whole variable domain, remainder taken from reference TRBV19 and TRBJ1-1, is DGGITQSPKYLFRKEGQNVTLSCEQNLNHDAMYWYRQDPGQGLRLIYYSQIVNDFQKGDIAEGYSVSREKKESFPLTVTSAQKNPTAFYLCASSLAASRDTEAFFGQGTRLTVV.

There are many counts of this clonotype. The V call is TRBV6-2 or TRBV6-3, the J call TRBJ1-2, with a possible D match to TRBD1 (5 bases). The germline gives CDR1 MNHEY, CDR2 SVGEGT. V was pared by 7 bases and J by 3 bases, with 18 bases between. This CDR3 comprises 15 residues. CDR3 region: CASTPDSPEDYGYTF. The CDR3 region has the DNA TGTGCCAGCACCCCCGACAGCCCAGAGGACTATGGCTACACCTTC.

The chain combines TRBV6-5 with TRBJ1-1; D is unclear. Germline V gene data show CDR1 as MNHEY and CDR2 as SVGAGI. The germline V and J ends were trimmed by 0 bases and 10 bases, with 12 bases remaining between them. CDR3 length: 13 amino acids. Written as DNA, the CDR3 is TGTGCCAGCAGTTACTCGAGAGGGATGAGAGCTTTCTTT. It translates to CASSYSRGMRAFF.